The 27 T cell receptor beta chains in this list originate from one sample, sequenced in a study of response to subunit inactivated influenza vaccine. TCRdb itself ran the RT-PCR reads through MiXCR, one entry per CDR3 protein. The data hold over 800,000 distinct CDR3 sequences, with around 20% observed a single time. The sequences come from PBMCs from blood, collected roughly 5 days after vaccination. The receptors were sampled from a man aged 50-60 years who received an inactivated influenza vaccine.

This chain connects TRBV30 to TRBJ2-7; possibly TRBD1 for D (6 bases). V lost 2 bases to trimming and J lost 5 bases, with 10 bases between them. The CDR3 spans 12 residues. From germline, CDR1 is GTSNPN and CDR2 SVGIG (reference sequence). The CDR3: CAWSTQGNEQYF. As DNA, the CDR3 is TGTGCCTGGAGTACACAGGGAAACGAGCAGTACTTC.

This clonotype was detected a few times. The chain carries TRBV20-1 and TRBJ2-7; 7 bases align to TRBD1. Germline V gene data show CDR1 as DFQATT and CDR2 as SNEGSKA (reference sequence). V shed 6 bases, J shed 1 base, and the junction held 3 bases outside the gene matches. This CDR3 is built from 12 residues. The DNA for the CDR3 is TGCAGTGCCAAACAGGGGTCCTACGAGCAGTACTTC. Its translation: CSAKQGSYEQYF.

This clonotype was counted a few times. V usage is TRBV21-1 and J usage is TRBJ2-7; the tabulated D call, TRBD2, remains unverified against the DNA. TRBV21-1 counts as a pseudogene. The CDR3 length is 17 residues. The CDR3 here is CASSAAPSSGLSYEQYF. The CDR3 DNA is TGTGCCAGCAGCGCGGCCCCATCTAGCGGCCTCTCCTACGAGCAGTACTTC.

V is TRBV18 and J is TRBJ2-7; 9 nucleotides match TRBD2. Losses at the gene ends were 0 bases for V and 6 bases for J; bases not matched to a gene: 6. This CDR3 is built from 15 residues. The germline V gene has CDR1 KGHSH and CDR2 LQKENI. The DNA of the CDR3 is TGTGCCAGCTCACCACCGCTAGCGGGGTCACCCGAGCAGTACTTC. Its translation: CASSPPLAGSPEQYF.

This clonotype was detected a few times. The chain employs TRBV29-1 and TRBJ2-7; 11 bases line up with TRBD1. Losses at the gene ends were 4 bases for V and 3 bases for J; bases not matched to a gene: 11. Germline loops: CDR1 SQVTM, CDR2 ANQGSEA. This CDR3 has 16 amino acids. The CDR3 region has the DNA TGCAGCGTTGTCGGTCCCCGGGACAGGGGGGTCTACGAGCAGTACTTC. Amino acid sequence: CSVVGPRDRGVYEQYF.

The chain has TRBV5-6 and TRBJ2-7, with 8 positions matching TRBD1. CDR1 and CDR2 from the germline V gene are SGHDT and YYEEEE. The CDR3 runs 15 residues. Trimming took 3 bases from V and 6 from J; bases not matched to a gene: 11. The chain's CDR3 is CASSSSRTGRGEQYF. CDR3 nucleotides: TGTGCCAGCAGCTCCTCTAGGACAGGGCGTGGCGAGCAGTACTTC.

The V and J genes are TRBV12-3 or TRBV12-4 and TRBJ1-5; D not resolved. This CDR3 region has 15 residues. Trimming shortened V by 2 bases and J by 0 bases, and 8 bases separated the two germline ends. CDR3: CASSLREDSNQPQHF. CDR3 bases: TGTGCCAGCAGTTTACGAGAGGATAGCAATCAGCCCCAGCATTTT.

The rearrangement uses TRBV25-1 and TRBJ2-5; D remains ambiguous. The V end was cut by 7 bases, the J end by 5 bases, with 11 bases between. CDR3 length: 12 residues. Germline V gene sequence: CDR1 MGHDK, CDR2 SYGVNS. The CDR3 DNA sequence: TGTGCCAGCACTGGACCAAGGGAGACCCAGTACTTC. It yields the protein CASTGPRETQYF.

This clonotype occurred a few times. The V and J genes are TRBV27 and TRBJ1-2, with 7 bases that match TRBD1. V shed 2 bases and J 7 bases; nucleotides not matched to a gene: 7. The germline V gene encodes CDR1 MNHEY and CDR2 SMNVEV (reference sequence). The CDR3 consists of 14 residues. The CDR3 nucleotides are TGTGCCAGCAGTTTAAATAGGAGGGGGCTTGGCTACACCTTC. This translates into CASSLNRRGLGYTF.

This rearrangement joins TRBV7-2 to TRBJ1-2, with 7 bases lining up with TRBD1. Germline assignment: CDR1 SGHTA and CDR2 FQGNSA. J gave up 5 bases and V 7 bases, and 10 bases lay outside the gene matches. CDR3 length: 14 residues. The CDR3, as DNA: TGTGCCAGCAACCGGGACAGTAGTGGATATGGCTACACCTTC. This gives the protein CASNRDSSGYGYTF.

This clonotype showed up just a few times. This chain joins TRBV5-1 and TRBJ2-5; the match to TRBD2 covers 8 bases. J was trimmed by 3 bases and V by 4 bases; bases with no gene match: 8. This CDR3 is built from 15 residues. The V gene's germline CDR1 is SGHRS and CDR2 YFSETQ. For the CDR3, the DNA is TGCGCCAGCAGCCGTAGCGGGGTTCGTGAAGAGACCCAGTACTTC. This codes for CASSRSGVREETQYF.

This clonotype was recorded a few times. This chain uses TRBV5-6 with TRBJ2-1; D unclear. V gave up 6 bases and J gave up 6 bases, with 10 bases separating them. From germline, CDR1 is SGHDT and CDR2 YYEEEE. The CDR3 loop spans 12 amino acids. This CDR3 reads CASTTLFNEQFF. The CDR3 DNA reads as TGTGCCAGCACTACCCTGTTCAATGAGCAGTTCTTC.

A few counts support this clonotype. This sequence joins TRBV24-1 and TRBJ1-5; the match to TRBD1 covers 10 bases. CDR1 KGHDR and CDR2 SFDVKD come from the germline V gene. The trim removed 6 bases at V and 10 bases at J, leaving 8 bases unmatched. This CDR3 region has 14 residues. The chain's CDR3 is CATSSRDRGSPQHF. The CDR3 DNA is TGTGCCACCAGTAGCCGGGACAGGGGAAGCCCCCAGCATTTT.

The chain is built from TRBV12-3 or TRBV12-4 and TRBJ2-7; 9 bases are a match to TRBD1. CDR3 length equals 14 residues. After removal of 5 bases from V and 5 bases from J, the junction contained 7 bases not matched to a gene. CDR3 protein: CASSRPGQGNEQYF. Written as DNA, the CDR3 is TGTGCCAGCAGTAGACCGGGACAGGGCAACGAGCAGTACTTC.

As regards this clonotype: Relative to the germline gene, one junction end is altered; a read error may explain this. This rearrangement joins TRBV3-1 to TRBJ2-7, with D possibly being TRBD1 (6 bases). Germline V gene lookup returns CDR1 LGHDT and CDR2 YNNKEL (reference sequence). The CDR3 extends over 14 amino acids. In DNA form, the CDR3 reads TGTGCCAGCAGCCAAGATCGACAGGCCTACGCGCAGTACTTC. As protein: CASSQDRQAYAQYF.

The chain uses TRBV24-1 and TRBJ2-7, with D possibly matching TRBD1 (5 bases). CDR1 and CDR2 from the germline V gene are KGHDR and SFDVKD. V was trimmed by 9 bases and J by 0 bases, leaving 14 bases between them. CDR3 length: 14 amino acids. The CDR3 sequence: CATRTLPSSYEQYF. CDR3 coding DNA: TGTGCCACCCGGACACTGCCCTCCTCCTACGAGCAGTACTTC.

This chain links TRBV10-3 with TRBJ2-7; 8 bases map to TRBD1. Germline loops: CDR1 ENHRY, CDR2 SYGVKD. This CDR3 is built from 16 residues. V gave up 2 bases and J gave up 2 bases; unmatched junction bases: 8. CDR3 nucleotide sequence: TGTGCCATCAGTGAGGGGGCGGACAGGGAGACCTACGAGCAGTACTTC. This translates into CAISEGADRETYEQYF.

The sample holds a few counts of this clonotype. The chain links TRBV20-1 to TRBJ2-3; TRBD2 matches at 13 bases. Germline V gene sequence: CDR1 DFQATT, CDR2 SNEGSKA (reference sequence). This CDR3 is built from 18 residues. Unmatched junction bases numbered 17, after V lost 8 bases and J lost 3 bases. CDR3 sequence (DNA): TGCAGTCTCCTAGGACTAGCGGGGGCCAGGCCAACGACAGATACGCAGTATTTT. This codes for CSLLGLAGARPTTDTQYF.

This clonotype was seen repeatedly, ten times or more. The chain combines TRBV7-2 with TRBJ2-5; D might be TRBD1 or TRBD2, each matching 5 bases. CDR3 length: 14 residues. The germline V and J ends were trimmed by 5 bases and 5 bases, with 15 bases remaining between them. The germline gives CDR1 SGHTA, CDR2 FQGNSA. The CDR3: CASSLGTWQETQYF. CDR3 nucleotides: TGTGCCAGCAGCCTTGGGACCTGGCAGGAGACCCAGTACTTC.

The chain combines TRBV24-1 with TRBJ2-3; D gene uncertain. This CDR3 contains 13 residues. Germline V gives CDR1 KGHDR, CDR2 SFDVKD. Trimming took off 2 bases at V and 0 bases at J, with 2 bases between the two ends. The CDR3 DNA sequence: TGTGCCACCAGTGATTGGAGCACAGATACGCAGTATTTT. This sequence encodes CATSDWSTDTQYF.

This clonotype occurred a few times. The genes are TRBV6-5 and TRBJ2-7; D is uncertain. This CDR3 comprises 15 residues. The germline CDR1 and CDR2 sequences are MNHEY and SVGAGI. Trimming took off 2 bases at V and 3 bases at J, with 14 bases between the two ends. CDR3 residues: CASSYAYLGSYEQYF. The CDR3 DNA reads TGTGCCAGCAGTTACGCTTACCTAGGAAGCTACGAGCAGTACTTC.

The chain has TRBV3-1 and TRBJ2-2; 8 nucleotides line up with TRBD1. The CDR3 is 13 amino acids. Trimming removed 5 bases from V and 7 bases from J; junction bases left unmatched: 3. The V gene's germline CDR1 is LGHDT and CDR2 YNNKEL (reference sequence). CDR3 sequence (DNA): TGTGCCAGCAGCATACAGGGGGACGGGGAGCTGTTTTTT. It specifies CASSIQGDGELFF.

In this sample, this clonotype turned up a few times. V usage is TRBV4-3 and J usage is TRBJ2-6, with TRBD1 matching 8 bases. With V trimmed by 6 bases and J by 1 base, 8 bases remained unmatched. The CDR3 sequence is 17 residues long. Per germline, CDR1 LGHNA and CDR2 YSLEER. The CDR3 reads CASSVWQGASGANVLTF. CDR3 DNA: TGCGCCAGCAGTGTATGGCAGGGGGCGTCTGGGGCCAACGTCCTGACTTTC.

The rearrangement joins TRBV20-1 to TRBJ2-3, with D maybe TRBD2 (7 bases). The CDR3 consists of 20 residues. V lost 1 base, J lost 3 bases, and 29 bases lay in between. Germline CDR1 is DFQATT and CDR2 is SNEGSKA (reference sequence). The CDR3 sequence is CSARVSGGISTSSLTDTQYF. The CDR3 coding sequence is TGCAGTGCTAGAGTATCGGGGGGCATATCTACGTCGAGCCTAACAGATACGCAGTATTTT.

V gene TRBV6-5 combines with J gene TRBJ2-3; 7 bases are shared with TRBD1. There are 12 residues in the CDR3. CDR1 is MNHEY, CDR2 SVGAGI, per germline. V gave up 5 bases and J gave up 8 bases; unmatched junction bases: 4. The CDR3 DNA reads TGTGCCAGCAGTAAAGACAGGGCTACGCAGTATTTT. It encodes CASSKDRATQYF.

To note about this clonotype: Sequence at one end of the junction differs from germline and may be a read error. The chain carries TRBV6-6 and TRBJ2-7; D gene ambiguous. There are 12 residues in the CDR3. Germline V lookup: CDR1 MNHNY, CDR2 SVGAGI (reference sequence). CDR3 in amino acids: CASNYSPDEQYF. The CDR3 DNA reads as TGTGCCAGCAATTACTCACCTGACGAGCAGTACTTC.

The V gene is TRBV4-3, the J gene TRBJ2-1; the D is unclear. CDR3 size: 15 residues. Germline CDR1 LGHNA, CDR2 YSLEER. The V and J ends lost 1 base and 3 bases respectively, with 10 bases between them. In nucleotides, the CDR3 is TGCGCCAGCAGCCAAGCGCCAGTAAACTACAATGAGCAGTTCTTC. This translates into CASSQAPVNYNEQFF.